The following is a T cell receptor (beta chain) sequence with its context. Its matching antigen is unknown. Sequencing was performed with immunoSEQ multiplex PCR; in TCRdb, only in-frame clones are kept and a portion is missing. Seen here are around 2,000,000 clones, approximately 94% observed once, and the top ten hold about 1.5%. CDR3 length equals 16 residues. The ends lost 0 bases at V and 2 bases at J; junction bases unmatched: 4. In germline, CDR1 is SGHRS, CDR2 YFSETQ. Naive-designated CD8 cells lacked CD45RO, were positively enriched for CCR7, and omitted terminally differentiated effector memory CD45RA+ cells. The sample is drawn from a study of shared clonotypes between healthy human individuals. Across the study: Donors, aged 18 to 49, were a couple of women and a few men.

General study points: Larger richness was generally estimated for naive than memory subsets.

The sample was naive CD8+ T cells from PBMCs. The chain is built from TRBV5-1 and TRBJ2-3; TRBD2 matches at 9 bases. The sequence was collected from a man in his late teens or twenties in good health. Some clones in this sample may be carry-over from other donors' samples. The CDR3 spells CASSLEAGGPTDTQYF. CDR3 in DNA: TGCGCCAGCAGCTTGGAGGCGGGAGGGCCCACAGATACGCAGTATTTT.